This TCR beta chain was observed in a study of human T cells and chemical hapten exposure. Study at large: Patients received weekly diphenylcyclopropenone doses to the scalp throughout the approximately 25-week study.

TCRdb re-called the RACE reads through MiXCR, storing one row per CDR3 protein. The repertoire holds under 150,000 distinct CDR3 sequences, with roughly 12% as singletons. Regarding time point: patch test 1, 2 weeks after DPC sensitization. This sample's treatment: therapeutic diphenylcyclopropenone sensitization with weekly scalp DPC. With 5 bases removed from V and 7 bases from J, the gap between germline ends came to 18 bases. CDR1 is SGHAT, CDR2 FQNNGV, per germline. The CDR3 has 15 residues. This clonotype was recorded a few times. Antigen unknown. Whole-study results and caveats: Expanded TCRs created a significantly greater count of big CDR3 similarity clusters than controls did.

This specimen consisted of whole blood, obtained in connection with sensitization to the hapten diphenylcyclopropenone (DPC). The rearrangement links TRBV11-2 to TRBJ2-1; D might be TRBD1 (5 bases). The sequence derives from a woman between 45 and 60 years old with alopecia areata. Some clones in this sample may be carry-over from other donors' samples. CDR3 region: CASSPRRDQSNEQFF. Written as DNA, the CDR3 is TGTGCCAGCAGCCCACGCAGGGATCAAAGTAATGAGCAGTTCTTC.